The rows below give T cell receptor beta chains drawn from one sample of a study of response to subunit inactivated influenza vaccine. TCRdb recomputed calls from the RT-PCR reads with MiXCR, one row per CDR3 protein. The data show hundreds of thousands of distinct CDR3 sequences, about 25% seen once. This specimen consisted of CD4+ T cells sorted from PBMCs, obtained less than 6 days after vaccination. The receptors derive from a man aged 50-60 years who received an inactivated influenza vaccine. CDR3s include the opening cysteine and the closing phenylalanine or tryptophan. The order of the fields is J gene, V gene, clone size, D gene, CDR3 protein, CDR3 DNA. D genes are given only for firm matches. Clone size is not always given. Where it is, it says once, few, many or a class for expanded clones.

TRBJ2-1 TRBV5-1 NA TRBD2 CASSPTGTSPNEQFF TGCGCCAGCAGCCCGACCGGGACTAGTCCAAATGAGCAGTTCTTC
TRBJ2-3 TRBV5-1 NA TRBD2 CASTIRGGRTDTQYF TGCGCCAGCACCATCCGGGGGGGCAGGACAGATACGCAGTATTTT
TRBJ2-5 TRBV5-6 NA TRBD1 CASSSVTGEETQYF TGTGCCAGCAGCTCGGTGACAGGGGAAGAGACCCAGTACTTC
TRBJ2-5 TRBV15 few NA CATSRAVSGTVGETQYF TGTGCCACCAGCAGAGCAGTTAGTGGGACTGTGGGGGAGACCCAGTACTTC
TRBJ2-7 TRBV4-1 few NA CASSQDGTHAALEQYF TGCGCCAGCAGCCAAGATGGGACACACGCCGCCCTCGAGCAGTACTTC
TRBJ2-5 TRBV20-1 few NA CSAGGPSGWTQYF TGCAGTGCTGGGGGACCCTCAGGATGGACCCAGTACTTC
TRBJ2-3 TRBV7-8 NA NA CASSDKRVRTDTQYF TGTGCCAGCAGCGATAAGCGGGTTCGCACAGATACGCAGTATTTT
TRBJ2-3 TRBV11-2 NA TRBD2 CASSLLAGGPGDTQYF TGTGCCAGCAGCTTATTAGCGGGGGGGCCAGGAGATACGCAGTATTTT
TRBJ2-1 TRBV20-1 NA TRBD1 CSALLGQLVYNEQFF TGCAGTGCGCTCTTGGGACAGTTGGTTTACAATGAGCAGTTCTTC
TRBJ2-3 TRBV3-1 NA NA CASSQDTRRAQYF TGTGCCAGCAGCCAAGACACTAGAAGGGCGCAGTATTTT
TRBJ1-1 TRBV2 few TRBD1 CASSDATGDRAFF TGTGCCAGCAGTGATGCGACAGGGGACAGAGCTTTCTTT
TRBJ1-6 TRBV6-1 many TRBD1 CASRMTGHNSPLHF TGTGCCAGCAGGATGACAGGGCATAATTCACCCCTCCACTTT
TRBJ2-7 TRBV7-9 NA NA CASSSAMGSEQYF TGTGCCAGCAGCTCAGCCATGGGTAGCGAGCAGTACTTC
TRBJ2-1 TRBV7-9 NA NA CASSPGWIGNEQFF TGTGCCAGCAGCCCCGGCTGGATTGGCAATGAGCAGTTCTTC
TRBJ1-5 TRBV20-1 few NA CSARGRGNNQPQHF TGCAGTGCTAGGGGAAGAGGGAACAATCAGCCCCAGCATTTT
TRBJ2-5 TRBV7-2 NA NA CASSLAAAVGQETQYF TGTGCCAGCAGCTTAGCGGCAGCGGTTGGGCAAGAGACCCAGTACTTC
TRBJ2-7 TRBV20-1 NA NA CSATLLEQYF TGCAGTGCAACCCTTCTCGAGCAGTACTTC
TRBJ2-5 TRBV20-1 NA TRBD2 CSARDLAGAQETQYF TGCAGTGCTAGAGATTTGGCGGGAGCCCAAGAGACCCAGTACTTC
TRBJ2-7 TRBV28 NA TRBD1 CASSPGGQGADEQYF TGTGCCAGCAGTCCTGGGGGGCAGGGGGCGGACGAGCAGTACTTC
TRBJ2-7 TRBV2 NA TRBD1 CASRTGGASYEQYF TGTGCCAGCAGAACAGGGGGCGCGAGTTACGAGCAGTACTTC
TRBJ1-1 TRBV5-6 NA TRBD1 CASSLPGQGNTEAFF TGTGCCAGCAGCTTACCGGGACAGGGTAACACTGAAGCTTTCTTT
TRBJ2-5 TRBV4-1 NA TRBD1 CASSQPSGQGYSVSETQYF TGCGCCAGCAGCCAACCATCGGGACAGGGTTATTCGGTTTCAGAGACCCAGTACTTC
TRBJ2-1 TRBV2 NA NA CASSGSRQGLRNEQFF TGTGCCAGCAGTGGAAGTCGACAGGGACTAAGGAATGAGCAGTTCTTC
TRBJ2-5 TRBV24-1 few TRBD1 CATSDLDRGRKTQYF TGTGCCACCAGTGATTTGGACAGGGGAAGGAAGACCCAGTACTTC
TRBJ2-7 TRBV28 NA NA CATTLGRTYEQYF TGTGCCACCACCCTCGGGCGAACCTACGAGCAGTACTTC
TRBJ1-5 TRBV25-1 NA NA CASSEVGSNQPQHF TGTGCCAGCAGTGAAGTCGGTAGCAATCAGCCCCAGCATTTT
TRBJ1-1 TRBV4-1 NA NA CASSQEREGGNTEAFF TGCGCCAGCAGCCAAGAGAGAGAGGGGGGAAACACTGAAGCTTTCTTT
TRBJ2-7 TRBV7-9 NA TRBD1 CASSGTGESSYEQYF TGTGCCAGCAGCGGCACAGGGGAGAGCTCCTACGAGCAGTACTTC
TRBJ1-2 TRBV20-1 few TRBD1 CSADRVGGYTF TGCAGTGCTGACAGGGTCGGAGGCTACACCTTC
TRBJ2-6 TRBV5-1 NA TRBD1 CASSSYRGAGANVLTF TGCGCCAGCAGCTCCTACAGGGGAGCAGGGGCCAACGTCCTGACTTTC
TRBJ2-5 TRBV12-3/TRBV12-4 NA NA CASSLRSRPETQYF TGTGCCAGCAGTTTACGGTCTAGACCCGAGACCCAGTACTTC
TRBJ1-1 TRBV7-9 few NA CASSLGGAGEAYF TGTGCCAGCAGCTTAGGGGGGGCAGGTGAAGCTTACTTT
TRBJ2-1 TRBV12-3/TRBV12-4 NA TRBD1 CASSGDRGLQLQFF TGTGCCAGCAGTGGGGACAGGGGGCTTCAATTGCAGTTCTTC
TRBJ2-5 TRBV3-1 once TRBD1 CASSHGQGIETQYF TGTGCCAGCAGCCACGGACAGGGGATAGAGACCCAGTACTTC
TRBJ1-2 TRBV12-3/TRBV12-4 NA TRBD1 CASSDQGGVDYGYTF TGTGCCAGCAGTGATCAGGGGGGAGTGGACTATGGCTACACCTTC
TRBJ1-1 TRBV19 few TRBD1 CASSIGQGDGTEAFF TGTGCCAGTAGTATAGGGCAGGGGGACGGCACTGAAGCTTTCTTT
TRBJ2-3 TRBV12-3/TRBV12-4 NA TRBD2 CASSLAGGPRTDTQYF TGTGCCAGCAGCCTAGCGGGGGGGCCGCGCACAGATACGCAGTATTTT
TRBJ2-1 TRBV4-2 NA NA CASSQELGPYNEQFF TGTGCCAGCAGCCAAGAATTAGGGCCTTACAATGAGCAGTTCTTC
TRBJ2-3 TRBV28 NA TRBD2 CASSSWTSGGDSGRNTQYF TGTGCCAGCAGTTCTTGGACTAGCGGGGGGGATTCAGGGCGAAATACGCAGTATTTT
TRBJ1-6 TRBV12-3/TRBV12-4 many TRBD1 CASSRGQGNSPLHF TGTGCCAGCAGTCGGGGACAGGGGAATTCACCCCTCCACTTT
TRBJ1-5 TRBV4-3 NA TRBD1 CASSQGFLPGTGSVPQPQHF TGCGCCAGCAGCCAAGGTTTTCTTCCGGGGACAGGGTCCGTTCCTCAGCCCCAGCATTTT
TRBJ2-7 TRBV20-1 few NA CSGERFQDEQYF TGCAGTGGAGAGAGATTCCAGGACGAGCAGTACTTC